Below are 10 T cell receptor beta chains sequenced from a single sample in a study of blood T cell repertoires in COVID-19. Sequencing was performed with immunoSEQ multiplex PCR; in TCRdb, only in-frame clones are kept and a portion is missing. The profile shows some 150,000 clones, 91% of them singletons. Sequences were obtained from peripheral blood. All receptors come from a man aged 45-65 years with acute or convalescent COVID-19.

The CDR3 sequence: CASSRFQRGTEAFF. CDR3 sequence (DNA): TGTGCCAGCAGTCGGTTCCAGCGCGGCACTGAAGCTTTCTTT. The rearrangement links TRBV28 to TRBJ1-1; unclear D gene. The germline V gene encodes CDR1 MDHEN and CDR2 SYDVKM. The V gene lost 5 bases and the J gene lost 4 bases, with 14 bases spanning the gap. This CDR3 has 14 amino acids.

The genes are TRBV4-1 and TRBJ1-1; 9 bases map to TRBD1. The CDR3 is 14 amino acids. Germline values: CDR1 MGHRA, CDR2 YSYEKL. V was pared by 6 bases and J by 7 bases, with 9 bases of the junction left unmatched. The CDR3 sequence is CASRSPGQGVEAFF. CDR3 bases: TGCGCCAGCAGGAGTCCGGGACAGGGAGTTGAAGCTTTCTTT.

The rearrangement joins TRBV5-8 to TRBJ1-5, with 10 positions matching TRBD1. J gave up 11 bases and V 3 bases, and 17 bases lay outside the gene matches. Germline CDR1 and CDR2: SGHTS and YDEGEE. CDR3 length: 17 amino acids. The CDR3 bases are TGTGCCAGCAGCTCCTTCATAAGGACAGGGGGACCCGGGACCCAGCATTTT. It specifies CASSSFIRTGGPGTQHF. The whole variable domain, filled in from reference TRBV5-8 and TRBJ1-5, reads EAGVTQSPTHLIKTRGQQATLRCSPISGHTSVYWYQQALGLGLQFLLWYDEGEERNRGNFPPRFSGRQFPNYSSELNVNALELEDSALYLCASSSFIRTGGPGTQHFGDGTRLSIL.

The gene calls are TRBV30 and TRBJ2-5; D might be TRBD2 (5 bases). Germline V gives CDR1 GTSNPN, CDR2 SVGIG (reference sequence). V lost 1 base to trimming and J lost 5 bases, with 14 bases between them. The CDR3 covers 14 residues. CDR3 in DNA: TGTGCCTGGAGTGCCGGAGGTGGTGGGGAGACCCAGTACTTC. The encoded protein is CAWSAGGGGETQYF.

The genes are TRBV18 and TRBJ1-1; D remains ambiguous. Germline CDR1 KGHSH, CDR2 LQKENI. The CDR3 has 15 residues. The ends were cut back, 1 base at V and 3 bases at J, with 12 bases in the middle. The CDR3 loop reads CASSPRREWDTEAFF. As DNA, the CDR3 is TGTGCCAGCTCACCACGAAGGGAGTGGGACACTGAAGCTTTCTTT. Together with reference TRBV18 and TRBJ1-1, the CDR3 gives the full variable domain: NAGVMQNPRHLVRRRGQEARLRCSPMKGHSHVYWYRQLPEEGLKFMVYLQKENIIDESGMPKERFSAEFPKEGPSILRIQQVVRGDSAAYFCASSPRREWDTEAFFGQGTRLTVV.

The chain is built from TRBV11-2 and TRBJ2-2, with TRBD2 matching 12 bases. The V gene end was trimmed by 5 bases and the J gene end by 4 bases; junction bases not matched to a gene: 11. The CDR3 spans 18 residues. The germline V gene encodes CDR1 SGHAT and CDR2 FQNNGV. CDR3 nucleotides: TGTGCCAGCAGCCCCACCTCTCTAGCGGGAGGGGTCACCGGGGAGCTGTTTTTT. This gives the protein CASSPTSLAGGVTGELFF.

This chain links TRBV7-3 with TRBJ2-1; 8 bases match TRBD2. Unmatched junction bases numbered 9, after V lost 5 bases and J lost 9 bases. This CDR3 is 14 amino acids long. The germline gives CDR1 SGHTA, CDR2 FQGTGA. In DNA, the CDR3 is TGTGCCAGCAGCCCACCGGGGACTAGAGTTGAGCAGTTCTTC. Translated, it gives CASSPPGTRVEQFF.

The CDR3 protein is CASRPGLWEGNEQFF. The CDR3 DNA reads TGTGCCAGCAGGCCGGGACTCTGGGAAGGCAATGAGCAGTTCTTC. The gene calls are TRBV7-9 and TRBJ2-1; perhaps TRBD2 as D (6 bases). The CDR3 has 15 residues. The germline V and J ends were trimmed by 6 bases and 6 bases, with 18 bases remaining between them. The germline CDR1 and CDR2 sequences are SEHNR and FQNEAQ (reference sequence).

The chain combines TRBV4-3 with TRBJ2-1, with 12 nucleotides matching TRBD2. Germline assignment: CDR1 LGHNA and CDR2 YSLEER. V shed 1 base, J shed 3 bases, and the junction held 1 base outside the gene matches. The CDR3 is made up of 16 amino acids. CDR3 protein: CASSQGTSGDYNEQFF. In DNA, the CDR3 is TGCGCCAGCAGCCAAGGGACTAGCGGGGACTACAATGAGCAGTTCTTC.

The V call is TRBV9, the J call TRBJ2-3; possibly TRBD2 for D (5 bases). The germline CDR1 and CDR2 sequences are SGDLS and YYNGEE. V was trimmed by 0 bases and J by 4 bases, leaving 33 bases between them. The CDR3 consists of 22 residues. Here the CDR3 DNA reads TGTGCCAGCAGCGTAGCGGAGTTCGGGCCCCCCGGGTCACTAGGGATTGCAGATACGCAGTATTTT. It is translated as CASSVAEFGPPGSLGIADTQYF.